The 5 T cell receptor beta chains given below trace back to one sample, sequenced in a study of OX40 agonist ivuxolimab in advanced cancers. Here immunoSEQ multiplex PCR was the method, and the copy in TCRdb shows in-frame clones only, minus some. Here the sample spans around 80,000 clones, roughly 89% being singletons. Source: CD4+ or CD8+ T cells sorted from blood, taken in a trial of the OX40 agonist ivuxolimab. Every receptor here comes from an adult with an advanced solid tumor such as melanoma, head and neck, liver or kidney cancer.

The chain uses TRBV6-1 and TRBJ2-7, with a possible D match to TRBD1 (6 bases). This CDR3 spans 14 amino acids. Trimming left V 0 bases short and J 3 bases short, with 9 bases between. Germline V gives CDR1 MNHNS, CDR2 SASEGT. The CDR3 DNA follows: TGTGCCAGCAGTGAAGCACTACAGGGCTACGAGCAGTACTTC. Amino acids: CASSEALQGYEQYF.

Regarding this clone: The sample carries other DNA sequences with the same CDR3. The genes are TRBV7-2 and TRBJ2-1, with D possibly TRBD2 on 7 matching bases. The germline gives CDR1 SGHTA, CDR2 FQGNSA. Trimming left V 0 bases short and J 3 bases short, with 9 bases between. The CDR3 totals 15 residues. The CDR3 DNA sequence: TGTGCCAGCAGCTTAGCTAGGGGGGGCTACAATGAGCAGTTCTTC. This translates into CASSLARGGYNEQFF.

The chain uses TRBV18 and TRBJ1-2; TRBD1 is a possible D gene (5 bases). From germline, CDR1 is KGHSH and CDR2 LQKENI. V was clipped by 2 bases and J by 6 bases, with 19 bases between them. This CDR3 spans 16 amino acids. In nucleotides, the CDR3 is TGTGCCAGCTCACCAACTACAGGAGAGCTCTTAAATGGCTACACCTTC. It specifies CASSPTTGELLNGYTF.

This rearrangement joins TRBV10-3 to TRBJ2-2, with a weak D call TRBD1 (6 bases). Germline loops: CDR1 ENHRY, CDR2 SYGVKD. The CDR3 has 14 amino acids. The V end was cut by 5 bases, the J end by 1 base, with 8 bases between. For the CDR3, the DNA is TGTGCCATCAGTCCGGGACAGAACACCGGGGAGCTGTTTTTT. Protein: CAISPGQNTGELFF.

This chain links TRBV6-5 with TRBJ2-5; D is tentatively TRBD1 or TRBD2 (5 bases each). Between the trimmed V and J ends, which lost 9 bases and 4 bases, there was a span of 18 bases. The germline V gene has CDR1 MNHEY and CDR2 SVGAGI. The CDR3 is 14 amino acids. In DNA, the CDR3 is TGTGCCAGTTCTTCCGGGACCAGGACAGAGACCCAGTACTTC. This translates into CASSSGTRTETQYF.